These 27 T cell receptor beta chains share one sample of origin, sequenced in a study of a mutant IDH1 vaccine in newly diagnosed glioma. Assay used: immunoSEQ multiplex PCR; TCRdb lists only in-frame clones, some missing. Among about 50,000 clones, over 75% were seen once, and the ten largest hold just under 5%. Antigen specificity for these receptors is unknown. The time point: week 47, end of study. Topical imiquimod was applied with each vaccine dose, which held 300 ug of mutant IDH1 20-mer peptide. The sequenced sample was PBMCs, obtained from a glioma patient whose treatment included an IDH1 peptide vaccine. These receptors came from a woman between 40 and 50 years old with glioma. Some clones in this sample may be carry-over from other donors' samples.

The count of this clone is one. One end of the junction varies from germline; a read error may be responsible. The chain links TRBV7-7 to TRBJ2-2; D remains unclear. The CDR3 length is 12 residues. Per germline, CDR1 SSHAT and CDR2 FNYEAQ (reference sequence). CDR3 DNA: TGTGCTAGCAACCTTAACACCGGGGAGCTGTTTTTT. It codes for CASNLNTGELFF.

The CDR3 loop is CASSIRLAEAFF. The DNA of the CDR3 is TGTGCCAGCAGCATTCGACTGGCTGAAGCTTTCTTT. The chain recombines TRBV11-2 with TRBJ1-1; D gene uncertain. The V gene's germline CDR1 is SGHAT and CDR2 FQNNGV. This CDR3 region has 12 residues. V lost 5 bases and J 6 bases, leaving 10 bases between the germline ends.

V is TRBV7-9 and J is TRBJ2-2; 7 positions agree with TRBD2. CDR3 length: 16 residues. V shed 0 bases and J 4 bases; nucleotides not matched to a gene: 5. Per the germline V gene, CDR1 is SEHNR and CDR2 is FQNEAQ (reference sequence). The CDR3 protein is CASSLASAGFTGELFF. The CDR3 bases are TGTGCCAGCAGCTTAGCGTCAGCGGGGTTCACCGGGGAGCTGTTTTTT.

The genes are TRBV6-1 and TRBJ2-7; 9 positions match TRBD1. This CDR3 region has 15 residues. Germline V lookup: CDR1 MNHNS, CDR2 SASEGT. V gave up 1 base and J gave up 5 bases; unmatched junction bases: 6. The CDR3 here is CASSEVVQGADEQYF. The CDR3 nucleotides are TGTGCCAGCAGTGAAGTAGTACAGGGGGCTGACGAGCAGTACTTC.

The chain carries TRBV11-2 and TRBJ2-1; 11 bases agree with TRBD2. Germline lookup yields CDR1 SGHAT and CDR2 FQNNGV. Unmatched junction bases numbered 1, after V lost 0 bases and J lost 6 bases. This CDR3 contains 15 residues. The CDR3 sequence: CASSLELAGVNEQFF. The CDR3 coding sequence is TGTGCCAGCAGCTTAGAACTAGCGGGGGTCAATGAGCAGTTCTTC.

The chain is built from TRBV5-4 and TRBJ2-3; the D is unclear. The CDR3 has 15 residues. The V gene lost 4 bases and the J gene lost 2 bases, with 14 bases spanning the gap. The V gene's germline CDR1 is SGHNT and CDR2 YYREEE (reference sequence). The CDR3 sequence: CASSHWLRTTDTQYF. In nucleotides, the CDR3 is TGTGCCAGCAGCCACTGGCTACGGACCACAGATACGCAGTATTTT.

This clone was found a few times. The chain links TRBV9 to TRBJ1-4, with 8 positions matching TRBD1. Germline-derived CDR1 and CDR2 are SGDLS and YYNGEE. Trimming took 4 bases from V and 7 from J; bases not matched to a gene: 9. The CDR3 has 15 amino acids. The CDR3 region has the DNA TGTGCCAGCAGCTCGCGAGACAGGGGCGGTGAAAAACTGTTTTTT. It is translated as CASSSRDRGGEKLFF.

This rearrangement joins TRBV4-2 to TRBJ2-2, with no clear D. CDR3 length: 13 amino acids. CDR1 and CDR2 (germline): LGHNA, YNFKEQ. V was trimmed by 3 bases and J by 6 bases, leaving 8 bases between them. The chain's CDR3 is CASSQTQAGELFF. The CDR3 nucleotides read TGTGCCAGCAGCCAGACCCAGGCCGGGGAGCTGTTTTTT.

This clone was observed a single time. The J gene is TRBJ1-4, the V gene TRBV7-2; tentatively, D is TRBD1 (6 bases). V lost 4 bases and J lost 2, with 17 bases in between. Germline CDR1 SGHTA, CDR2 FQGNSA. The CDR3 has 17 amino acids. CDR3 coding DNA: TGTGCCAGCAGCTCGAGTTCTGACAGGCGTACTAATGAAAAACTGTTTTTT. The encoded protein is CASSSSSDRRTNEKLFF.

This CDR3 is CASSIGQGAYEQYF. In DNA, the CDR3 is TGCGCCAGCAGCATAGGACAGGGAGCCTACGAGCAGTACTTC. The chain links TRBV5-1 to TRBJ2-7, with TRBD1 identical over 8 bases. This CDR3 has 14 amino acids. V shed 4 bases, J shed 2 bases, and the junction held 5 bases outside the gene matches. The V gene's germline CDR1 is SGHRS and CDR2 YFSETQ.

This clone has a handful of counts. The chain links TRBV6-6 to TRBJ1-1; TRBD1 matches at 7 bases. Per the germline V gene, CDR1 is MNHNY and CDR2 is SVGAGI (reference sequence). V dropped 6 bases and J dropped 3; count of bases not matched to a gene: 7. The CDR3 sequence is 14 residues long. This CDR3 is CASSRDRDHTEAFF. The CDR3 region has the DNA TGTGCCAGCAGCCGCGACAGGGACCACACTGAAGCTTTCTTT.

The gene calls are TRBV10-3 and TRBJ1-4; the D is unclear. CDR3 length equals 13 residues. Looked up from germline, CDR1 is ENHRY and CDR2 is SYGVKD. V was cut by 7 bases and J by 0 bases, with 6 bases left in between. The CDR3 region has the DNA TGTGCCATCAAAGCAGCAACTAATGAAAAACTGTTTTTT. Protein product: CAIKAATNEKLFF.

In this sample, this clone is medium-sized. V is TRBV4-1 and J is TRBJ1-5; 10 bases are a match to TRBD1. This CDR3 is built from 17 residues. Germline-derived CDR1 and CDR2 are MGHRA and YSYEKL. V dropped 2 bases and J dropped 4; count of bases not matched to a gene: 8. The CDR3 loop is CASSQSETGGLNQPQHF. CDR3 DNA: TGCGCCAGCAGCCAATCCGAGACAGGGGGCCTTAATCAGCCCCAGCATTTT.

This clone was seen a single time. V is TRBV5-1 and J is TRBJ1-4; D remains unclear. Trimming took off 5 bases at V and 4 bases at J, with 15 bases between the two ends. The CDR3 is 15 amino acids. Per the germline V gene, CDR1 is SGHRS and CDR2 is YFSETQ. The CDR3: CASRRVGNDNEKLFF. The CDR3 DNA reads TGCGCCAGCAGGAGGGTGGGGAACGATAATGAAAAACTGTTTTTT.

This chain links TRBV30 with TRBJ1-2; D may be TRBD1 (5 bases). Germline values: CDR1 GTSNPN, CDR2 SVGIG (reference sequence). Trimming cost V 0 bases and J 8 bases, with 13 bases left between them. The CDR3 spans 13 residues. The CDR3 sequence is CAWSVQGTNGYTF. The CDR3 nucleotides are TGTGCCTGGAGTGTACAAGGGACGAACGGCTACACCTTC.

The J gene is TRBJ2-1, the V gene TRBV5-5, with 8 bases identical to TRBD2. The length of the CDR3 is 16 residues. The V and J ends lost 0 bases and 3 bases, in that order; junction bases with no gene match: 5. Germline loops: CDR1 SGHKS, CDR2 YYEKEE (reference sequence). The CDR3 protein is CASSLASGGYYNEQFF. The CDR3 DNA is TGTGCCAGCAGCTTGGCCAGCGGGGGTTACTACAATGAGCAGTTCTTC.

This clone was recorded a few times. V usage is TRBV4-3 and J usage is TRBJ2-1; 10 bases match TRBD2. Trimming removed 3 bases from V and 9 bases from J; junction bases left unmatched: 8. This CDR3 contains 15 residues. Germline loops: CDR1 LGHNA, CDR2 YSLEER. CDR3 residues: CASSQRSGLASEQFF. As DNA, the CDR3 is TGCGCCAGCAGCCAGAGGTCGGGACTAGCGAGTGAGCAGTTCTTC.

This clone was counted a single time. One end of the junction fails to match germline, which may point to a read error. The CDR3 coding sequence is TGTGCTAGCAGCTTAGGCCTAGGGGGCGGGGAGACCCAGTACTTC. This translates into CASSLGLGGGETQYF. The V call is TRBV7-7, the J call TRBJ2-5; 7 nucleotides match TRBD1. This CDR3 is built from 15 residues. CDR1 is SSHAT, CDR2 FNYEAQ, per germline (reference sequence).

The CDR3 region is CASSSVRQGLWNEQFF. The CDR3 coding sequence is TGTGCCAGCAGCTCGGTAAGACAGGGATTGTGGAATGAGCAGTTCTTC. J is TRBJ2-1 and V is TRBV7-9; TRBD1 aligns across 7 bases. The CDR3 is 16 amino acids. Germline CDR1 reads SEHNR; CDR2 reads FQNEAQ (reference sequence). Germline trimming cut 4 bases from V and 7 bases from J; bases unmatched to any gene: 13.

This chain links TRBV4-1 with TRBJ1-2; the match to TRBD1 covers 10 bases. Looked up from germline, CDR1 is MGHRA and CDR2 is YSYEKL. The CDR3 loop spans 17 amino acids. Germline trimming cut 1 base from V and 4 bases from J; bases unmatched to any gene: 9. The CDR3 region is CASSQVLRDRGPYGYTF. The DNA of the CDR3 is TGCGCCAGCAGCCAAGTACTTCGGGACAGGGGCCCCTATGGCTACACCTTC.

The V gene is TRBV27, the J gene TRBJ1-1; tentatively, D is TRBD1 (5 bases). Germline V lookup: CDR1 MNHEY, CDR2 SMNVEV (reference sequence). With 6 bases removed from V and 0 bases from J, the gap between germline ends came to 17 bases. This CDR3 has 16 amino acids. For the CDR3, the DNA is TGTGCCAGCAGCTCCGTAGACGACAGAGTGAACACTGAAGCTTTCTTT. This encodes CASSSVDDRVNTEAFF.

The J gene is TRBJ1-1, the V gene TRBV11-2; no clear D gene. Trimming took 6 bases from V and 1 from J, leaving 12 bases between them. This CDR3 contains 14 residues. Germline values: CDR1 SGHAT, CDR2 FQNNGV. Here the CDR3 reads CASRNSGGNTEAFF. CDR3 coding DNA: TGTGCCAGCAGAAATTCAGGCGGGAACACTGAAGCTTTCTTT.

The chain couples TRBV18 to TRBJ1-1, with 8 bases lining up with TRBD1. The germline gives CDR1 KGHSH, CDR2 LQKENI. V was clipped by 3 bases and J by 6 bases; unmatched bases: 12. This CDR3 has 16 residues. The CDR3 DNA reads as TGTGCCAGCTCACCTTCGGCAGGGGGCCTTGACGCTGAAGCTTTCTTT. It translates to CASSPSAGGLDAEAFF.

The V gene is TRBV13, the J gene TRBJ2-7; 10 positions match TRBD1. Germline trimming cut 5 bases from V and 4 bases from J; bases unmatched to any gene: 17. CDR1 is PRHDT and CDR2 is FYEKMQ in the germline V gene (reference sequence). The CDR3 is made up of 18 amino acids. CDR3 residues: CASSPTGGTGVRRYEQYF. CDR3 DNA: TGTGCCAGCAGCCCGACAGGGGGGACAGGGGTCCGGCGGTACGAGCAGTACTTC.

This clone was seen more than once but under ten times. The chain employs TRBV9 and TRBJ1-2; D ambiguous. Per germline, CDR1 SGDLS and CDR2 YYNGEE. Trimming removed 3 bases from V and 5 bases from J, with 5 bases in between. CDR3 size: 11 residues. The CDR3 here is CASSGSYGYTF. Written as DNA, the CDR3 is TGTGCCAGCAGCGGATCATATGGCTACACCTTC.

The genes are TRBV5-1 and TRBJ2-7; D gene uncertain. Per the germline V gene, CDR1 is SGHRS and CDR2 is YFSETQ. This CDR3 comprises 13 residues. Trimming stripped 1 base from V and 7 bases from J, with 12 bases between. The CDR3 region has the DNA TGCGCCAGCAGCTTGTCAGGATACAATGAGCAGTACTTC. It codes for CASSLSGYNEQYF.

The genes are TRBV7-6 and TRBJ2-3, with 8 bases matching TRBD2. The V gene's germline CDR1 is SGHVS and CDR2 FNYEAQ. This CDR3 contains 18 residues. J gave up 0 bases and V 2 bases, and 10 bases lay outside the gene matches. The CDR3 region is CASSLQQQAGASTDTQYF. The CDR3 DNA sequence: TGTGCCAGCAGCTTACAACAACAAGCGGGGGCCAGCACAGATACGCAGTATTTT. Filled out from reference TRBV7-6 and TRBJ2-3, the complete variable domain reads GAGVSQSPRYKVTKRGQDVALRCDPISGHVSLYWYRQALGQGPEFLTYFNYEAQQDKSGLPNDRFSAERPEGSISTLTIQRTEQRDSAMYRCASSLQQQAGASTDTQYFGPGTRLTVL.